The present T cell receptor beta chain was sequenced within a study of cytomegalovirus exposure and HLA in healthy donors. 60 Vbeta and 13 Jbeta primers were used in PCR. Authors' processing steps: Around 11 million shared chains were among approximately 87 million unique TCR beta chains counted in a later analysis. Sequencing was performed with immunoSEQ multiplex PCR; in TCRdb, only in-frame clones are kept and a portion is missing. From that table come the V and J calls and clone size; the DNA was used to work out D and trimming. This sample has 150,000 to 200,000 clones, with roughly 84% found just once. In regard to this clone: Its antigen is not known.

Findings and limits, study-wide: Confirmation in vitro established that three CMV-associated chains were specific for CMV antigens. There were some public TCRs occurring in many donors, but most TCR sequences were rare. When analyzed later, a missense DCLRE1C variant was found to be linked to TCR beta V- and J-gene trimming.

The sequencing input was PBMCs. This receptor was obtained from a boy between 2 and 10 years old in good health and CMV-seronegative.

CDR3 in DNA: TGTGCCAGCAGCTTAGATCAGGGGTCCTACAATGAGCAGTTCTTC. Residues: CASSLDQGSYNEQFF. The J gene is TRBJ2-1, the V gene TRBV11-2; possibly TRBD1 for D (6 bases). Per the germline V gene, CDR1 is SGHAT and CDR2 is FQNNGV. There are 15 residues in the CDR3. The V and J ends lost 0 bases and 1 base respectively, with 7 bases between them.